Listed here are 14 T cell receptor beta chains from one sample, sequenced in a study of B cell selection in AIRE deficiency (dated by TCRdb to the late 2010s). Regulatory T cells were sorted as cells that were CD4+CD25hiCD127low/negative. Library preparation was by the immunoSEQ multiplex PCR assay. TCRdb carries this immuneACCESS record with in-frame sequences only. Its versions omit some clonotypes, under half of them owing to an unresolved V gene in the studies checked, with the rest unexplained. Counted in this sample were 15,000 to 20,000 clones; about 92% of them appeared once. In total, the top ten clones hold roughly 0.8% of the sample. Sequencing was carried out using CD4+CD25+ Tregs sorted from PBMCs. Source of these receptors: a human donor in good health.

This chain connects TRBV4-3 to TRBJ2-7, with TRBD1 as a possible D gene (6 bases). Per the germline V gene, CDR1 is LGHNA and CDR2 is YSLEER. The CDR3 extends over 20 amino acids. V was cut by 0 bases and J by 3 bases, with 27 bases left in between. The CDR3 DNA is TGCGCCAGCAGCCAAGATGCCCTCAGGGGAGCCCTACCACGGAGCTACGAGCAGTACTTC. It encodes CASSQDALRGALPRSYEQYF.

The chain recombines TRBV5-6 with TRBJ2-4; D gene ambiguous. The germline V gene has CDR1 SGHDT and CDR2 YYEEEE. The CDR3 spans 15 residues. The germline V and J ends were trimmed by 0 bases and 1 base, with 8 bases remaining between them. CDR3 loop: CASSLGMGAKNIQYF. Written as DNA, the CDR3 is TGTGCCAGCAGCTTGGGTATGGGGGCCAAAAACATTCAGTACTTC.

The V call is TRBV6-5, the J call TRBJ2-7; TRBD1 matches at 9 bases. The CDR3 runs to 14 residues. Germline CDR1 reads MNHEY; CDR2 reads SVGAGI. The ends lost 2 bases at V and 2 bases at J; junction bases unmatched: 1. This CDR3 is CASSYGDRAYEQYF. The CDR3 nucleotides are TGTGCCAGCAGTTACGGGGACAGGGCCTACGAGCAGTACTTC.

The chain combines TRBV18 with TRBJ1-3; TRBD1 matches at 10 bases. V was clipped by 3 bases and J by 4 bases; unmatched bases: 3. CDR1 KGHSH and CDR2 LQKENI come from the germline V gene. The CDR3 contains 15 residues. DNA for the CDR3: TGTGCCAGCTCACCGATGGACAGGGGGGGAAACACCATATATTTT. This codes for CASSPMDRGGNTIYF.

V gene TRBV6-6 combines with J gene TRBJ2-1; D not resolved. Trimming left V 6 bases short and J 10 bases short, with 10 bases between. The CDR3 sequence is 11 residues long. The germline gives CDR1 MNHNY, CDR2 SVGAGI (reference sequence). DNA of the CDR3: TGTGCCAGCAGAAGGTTAGACGAGCAGTTCTTC. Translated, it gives CASRRLDEQFF.

This CDR3 is CASNAAQGKGFGTEAFF. The CDR3 DNA reads as TGCGCCAGCAATGCGGCACAGGGGAAAGGCTTCGGCACTGAAGCTTTCTTT. The chain couples TRBV10-2 to TRBJ1-1; 7 bases are a match to TRBD1. Germline values: CDR1 WSHSY, CDR2 SAAADI. V was clipped by 7 bases and J by 4 bases; unmatched bases: 18. The CDR3 is 17 residues long.

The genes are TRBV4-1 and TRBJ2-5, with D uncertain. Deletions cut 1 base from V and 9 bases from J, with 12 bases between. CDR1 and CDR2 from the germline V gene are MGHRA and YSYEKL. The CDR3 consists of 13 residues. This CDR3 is CASSQGKFWAQYF. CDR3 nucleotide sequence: TGCGCCAGCAGCCAAGGAAAGTTCTGGGCCCAGTACTTC.

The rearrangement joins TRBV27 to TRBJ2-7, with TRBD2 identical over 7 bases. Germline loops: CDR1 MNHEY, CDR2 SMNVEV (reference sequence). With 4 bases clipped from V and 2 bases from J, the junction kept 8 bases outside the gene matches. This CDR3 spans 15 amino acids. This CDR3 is CASSSRLASTYEQYF. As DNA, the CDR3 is TGTGCCAGCAGTTCACGACTAGCTTCAACCTACGAGCAGTACTTC.

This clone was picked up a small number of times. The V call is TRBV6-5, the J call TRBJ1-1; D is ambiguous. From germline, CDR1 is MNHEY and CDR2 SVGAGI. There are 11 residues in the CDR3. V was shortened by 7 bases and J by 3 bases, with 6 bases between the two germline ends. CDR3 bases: TGTGCCAGCACCTGGGACACTGAAGCTTTCTTT. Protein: CASTWDTEAFF.

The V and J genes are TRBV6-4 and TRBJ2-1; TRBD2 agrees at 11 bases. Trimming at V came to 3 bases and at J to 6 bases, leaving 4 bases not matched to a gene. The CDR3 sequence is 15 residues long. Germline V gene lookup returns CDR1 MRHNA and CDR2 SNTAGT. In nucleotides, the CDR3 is TGTGCCAGCAGTGAGGCTAGCGGGAGGACCAATGAGCAGTTCTTC. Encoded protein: CASSEASGRTNEQFF.

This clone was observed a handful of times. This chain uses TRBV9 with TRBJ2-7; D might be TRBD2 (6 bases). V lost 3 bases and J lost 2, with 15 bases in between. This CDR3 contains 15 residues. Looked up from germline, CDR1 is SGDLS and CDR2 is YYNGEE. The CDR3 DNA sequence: TGTGCCAGCAGCGCCCCCGGAGGGGCAACCTACGAGCAGTACTTC. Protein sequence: CASSAPGGATYEQYF.

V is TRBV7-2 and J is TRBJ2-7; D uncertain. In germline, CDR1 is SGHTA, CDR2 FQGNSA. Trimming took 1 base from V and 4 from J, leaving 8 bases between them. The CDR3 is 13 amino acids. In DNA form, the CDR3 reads TGTGCCAGCAGCTTAGTACCGAATTACGAGCAGTACTTC. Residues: CASSLVPNYEQYF.

In nucleotides, the CDR3 is TGCGCCAGCAGCCAAGATCGTCGATCCGGGACAGGGGAAGAAAAACTGTTTTTT. Amino acids: CASSQDRRSGTGEEKLFF. The chain employs TRBV4-1 and TRBJ1-4; TRBD1 agrees at 10 bases. The trim removed 0 bases at V and 8 bases at J, leaving 12 bases unmatched. This CDR3 comprises 18 residues. Germline CDR1 MGHRA, CDR2 YSYEKL.

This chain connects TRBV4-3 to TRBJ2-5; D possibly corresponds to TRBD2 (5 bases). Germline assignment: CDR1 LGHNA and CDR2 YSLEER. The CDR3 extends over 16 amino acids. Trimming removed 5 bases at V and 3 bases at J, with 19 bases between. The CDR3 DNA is TGCGCCAGCAGCGACTACCTAGTCCCTTCCGAAGAGACCCAGTACTTC. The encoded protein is CASSDYLVPSEETQYF.